These 32 T cell receptor beta chains came from one sample sequenced in a study of blood T cells in healthy people across ages. Through a sample-barcoded 5' primer and a J-beta primer mix, a second PCR was run for about 7 to 12 cycles. TCRdb processed the 5' RACE reads anew with MiXCR; each CDR3 protein has one entry. The sample has about 1 million distinct CDR3 sequences, around 43% seen once. Sequenced: blood. The origin of the receptors is an older woman in good health.

The sample holds many counts of this clonotype. V and J are TRBV29-1 and TRBJ2-7; 7 positions match TRBD1. The V segment lost 4 bases and the J segment 5 bases; nucleotides outside the gene matches: 20. CDR1 is SQVTM, CDR2 ANQGSEA, per germline. CDR3 size: 17 residues. In DNA, the CDR3 is TGCAGCGTTGGTGGACAGGCCGTGCGGCCTAAGCCCGACGAGCAGTACTTC. Protein sequence: CSVGGQAVRPKPDEQYF.

The CDR3 reads CASSIRRGVADTQYF. The CDR3 region has the DNA TGTGCCAGCAGCATCCGTAGAGGGGTGGCAGATACGCAGTATTTT. The chain links TRBV12-3 or TRBV12-4 to TRBJ2-3, with D perhaps being TRBD1 or TRBD2 (5 bases each). This CDR3 comprises 15 residues. V lost 6 bases, J lost 4 bases, and 17 bases lay in between.

The rearrangement joins TRBV6-4 to TRBJ2-1, with a tentative D call TRBD2 (6 bases). Per the germline V gene, CDR1 is MRHNA and CDR2 is SNTAGT. The CDR3 spans 15 residues. Between the trimmed V and J ends, which lost 0 bases and 0 bases, there was a span of 6 bases. In nucleotides, the CDR3 is TGTGCCAGCAGTGACTCTAGCGGCTCCTACAATGAGCAGTTCTTC. This gives the protein CASSDSSGSYNEQFF.

The rearrangement uses TRBV29-1 and TRBJ2-3, with 11 bases lining up with TRBD2. Germline assignment: CDR1 SQVTM and CDR2 ANQGSEA. The CDR3 is 17 amino acids. Losses at the gene ends were 4 bases for V and 8 bases for J; bases not matched to a gene: 17. The CDR3 sequence: CSVGSPGTSGRFATQYF. Written as DNA, the CDR3 is TGCAGCGTTGGGTCTCCCGGGACTAGCGGAAGGTTTGCTACGCAGTATTTT.

This clonotype came up a few times. The rearrangement joins TRBV25-1 to TRBJ2-5; D gene ambiguous. The germline V and J ends were trimmed by 0 bases and 9 bases, with 8 bases remaining between them. The CDR3 has 12 residues. In germline, CDR1 is MGHDK, CDR2 SYGVNS. The CDR3 loop is CASSEYPKAQYF. The CDR3 nucleotides read TGTGCCAGCAGTGAATATCCCAAGGCCCAGTACTTC.

The rearrangement links TRBV20-1 to TRBJ2-1, with D possibly being TRBD1 (5 bases). Looked up from germline, CDR1 is DFQATT and CDR2 is SNEGSKA (reference sequence). The CDR3 contains 11 residues. V gave up 3 bases and J gave up 8 bases, with 8 bases separating them. The DNA for the CDR3 is TGCAGTGCTAGGTGGGGCGATGAGCAGTTCTTC. As protein: CSARWGDEQFF.

This clonotype turned up a few times. The CDR3 sequence: CASSLRGRSAYEQYF. CDR3 nucleotide sequence: TGTGCCAGCAGTTTAAGGGGCCGGAGTGCTTACGAGCAGTACTTC. This chain joins TRBV28 and TRBJ2-7; D is possibly TRBD1 (5 bases). V was shortened by 2 bases and J by 4 bases, with 15 bases between the two germline ends. Germline CDR1 MDHEN, CDR2 SYDVKM. This CDR3 is built from 15 residues.

This clonotype was seen ten or more times. The V call is TRBV20-1, the J call TRBJ2-5; D remains unclear. The CDR3 runs to 11 residues. Germline V gene sequence: CDR1 DFQATT, CDR2 SNEGSKA (reference sequence). V was cut by 3 bases and J by 5 bases, with 7 bases left in between. The CDR3 sequence: CSARAWETQYF. The CDR3 nucleotides are TGCAGTGCTAGGGCGTGGGAGACCCAGTACTTC.

This clonotype has a handful of counts. The chain has TRBV29-1 and TRBJ2-3; possible D gene TRBD2, 9 bases. The V end lost 7 bases, the J end lost 1 base, and 45 bases lay between the germline ends. CDR3 length equals 24 residues. The germline V gene encodes CDR1 SQVTM and CDR2 ANQGSEA. The CDR3 spells CSAYASPGQGTGTSPTYGTDTQYF. CDR3 nucleotide sequence: TGCAGCGCTTATGCATCTCCAGGACAGGGCACCGGGACTAGCCCAACTTACGGCACAGATACGCAGTATTTT.

This chain connects TRBV15 to TRBJ2-1; D is unclear. The CDR3 extends over 14 amino acids. The germline V gene encodes CDR1 LNHNV and CDR2 YYDKDF (reference sequence). Trimming cost V 3 bases and J 11 bases, with 17 bases left between them. The CDR3 DNA follows: TGTGCCACCAGCAGGCCCTTTTCGGGCGATAAGCAGTTCTTC. Its translation: CATSRPFSGDKQFF. Complete variable domain (other parts from reference TRBV15 and TRBJ2-1): DAMVIQNPRYQVTQFGKPVTLSCSQTLNHNVMYWYQQKSSQAPKLLFHYYDKDFNNEADTPDNFQSRRPNTSFCFLDIRSPGLGDTAMYLCATSRPFSGDKQFFGPGTRLTVL.

This clonotype occurred a few times. The rearrangement joins TRBV2 to TRBJ2-1; the D gene is possibly TRBD1 (5 bases). V dropped 6 bases and J dropped 0 bases, with 12 bases sitting between them. The CDR3 spans 15 residues. Germline lookup yields CDR1 SNHLY and CDR2 FYNNEI. The CDR3 loop is CASSGLGPSYNEQFF. DNA of the CDR3: TGTGCCAGCAGCGGGTTGGGGCCCTCCTACAATGAGCAGTTCTTC. Drawing the rest from reference TRBV2 and TRBJ2-1, the complete variable domain is EPEVTQTPSHQVTQMGQEVILRCVPISNHLYFYWYRQILGQKVEFLVSFYNNEISEKSEIFDDQFSVERPDGSNFTLKIRSTKLEDSAMYFCASSGLGPSYNEQFFGPGTRLTVL.

The rearrangement uses TRBV6-1 and TRBJ2-3; 11 bases align to TRBD2. The CDR3 runs to 16 residues. The germline V gene has CDR1 MNHNS and CDR2 SASEGT. V was pared by 4 bases and J by 5 bases, with 8 bases of the junction left unmatched. DNA of the CDR3: TGTGCCAGCAGTGTTACTAGCGGGAGAGGGGGAGATACGCAGTATTTT. Its translation: CASSVTSGRGGDTQYF.

This sequence joins TRBV6-2 or TRBV6-3 and TRBJ1-5, with D possibly matching TRBD1 (5 bases). The V gene's germline CDR1 is MNHEY and CDR2 SVGEGT. Between the trimmed V and J ends, which lost 2 bases and 5 bases, there was a span of 16 bases. The length of the CDR3 is 16 residues. The CDR3 nucleotides read TGTGCCAGCAGTTACGGGCGGGGGGGATTTGATCAGCCCCAGCATTTT. Translating gives CASSYGRGGFDQPQHF.

V is TRBV15 and J is TRBJ2-2; unclear D gene. There are 16 residues in the CDR3. The ends were cut back, 1 base at V and 2 bases at J, with 11 bases in the middle. The germline CDR1 and CDR2 sequences are LNHNV and YYDKDF (reference sequence). The CDR3 here is CATSRGSSGNTGELFF. CDR3 bases: TGTGCCACCAGCAGAGGCTCGTCCGGAAACACCGGGGAGCTGTTTTTT.

The chain carries TRBV5-1 and TRBJ2-1; TRBD2 matches 7 bases. CDR3 length: 15 amino acids. The junction had 8 bases not matched to a gene; V was cut back by 1 base and J by 7 bases. Germline V gene sequence: CDR1 SGHRS, CDR2 YFSETQ. The CDR3 reads CASSLYTSEMNEQFF. For the CDR3, the DNA is TGCGCCAGCAGCTTGTATACTAGCGAGATGAATGAGCAGTTCTTC.

The chain has TRBV9 and TRBJ2-3; 7 positions match TRBD1. The CDR3 extends over 16 amino acids. J was trimmed by 3 bases and V by 0 bases; bases with no gene match: 7. The germline V gene has CDR1 SGDLS and CDR2 YYNGEE. The CDR3 coding sequence is TGTGCCAGCAGCGTAGAGCCAGGGGGTTTAACAGATACGCAGTATTTT. This sequence encodes CASSVEPGGLTDTQYF.

This clonotype was detected only a few times. V is TRBV2 and J is TRBJ2-5, with TRBD2 matching 10 bases. Germline assignment: CDR1 SNHLY and CDR2 FYNNEI. V lost 8 bases to trimming and J lost 5 bases; unmatched junction nucleotides: 8. The CDR3 has 14 amino acids. In DNA, the CDR3 is TGTGCCAGCGGCCTAGCGGGAGATTTGGAGACCCAGTACTTC. This translates into CASGLAGDLETQYF. Full variable domain (remainder filled in from reference TRBV2 and TRBJ2-5): EPEVTQTPSHQVTQMGQEVILRCVPISNHLYFYWYRQILGQKVEFLVSFYNNEISEKSEIFDDQFSVERPDGSNFTLKIRSTKLEDSAMYFCASGLAGDLETQYFGPGTRLLVL.

This clonotype was recorded at least ten times. The rearrangement joins TRBV27 to TRBJ2-3, with 7 bases identical to TRBD1. Germline V CDR1 and CDR2: MNHEY, SMNVEV (reference sequence). Germline trimming cut 2 bases from V and 1 base from J; bases unmatched to any gene: 3. The CDR3 runs 15 residues. CDR3 nucleotides: TGTGCCAGCAGTTTAAGGGACAGAGGCACAGATACGCAGTATTTT. Translation: CASSLRDRGTDTQYF.

The table lists this clonotype with a few counts. This chain joins TRBV7-9 and TRBJ2-6; TRBD1 matches at 9 bases. Germline assignment: CDR1 SEHNR and CDR2 FQNEAQ (reference sequence). V trimming: 5 bases; J trimming: 4 bases; junction bases outside the gene matches: 9. The CDR3 covers 17 residues. In nucleotides, the CDR3 is TGTGCCAGCAGCGTAACAGGGGGCGCAACCGGGGCCAACGTCCTGACTTTC. It specifies CASSVTGGATGANVLTF.

This chain uses TRBV14 with TRBJ2-3, with D tentatively TRBD2 (7 bases). Germline-derived CDR1 and CDR2 are SGHDN and FVKESK. V was shortened by 1 base and J by 6 bases, with 17 bases between the two germline ends. This CDR3 is 16 amino acids long. The CDR3 nucleotides are TGTGCCAGCAGCCAAGGACGAGGGGGAGGGAAGGATACGCAGTATTTT. Its translation is CASSQGRGGGKDTQYF.

This chain uses TRBV9 with TRBJ2-1; 11 nucleotides line up with TRBD2. Trimming at V came to 4 bases and at J to 0 bases, leaving 15 bases not matched to a gene. This CDR3 is 20 amino acids long. Germline V gene sequence: CDR1 SGDLS, CDR2 YYNGEE. DNA of the CDR3: TGTGCCAGCAGCAGGCCCAACGGGACTAGCGGTATGGGCTCCTACAATGAGCAGTTCTTC. This gives the protein CASSRPNGTSGMGSYNEQFF.

V and J are TRBV27 and TRBJ2-2, with D unresolved. The V and J ends lost 2 bases and 1 base respectively, with 8 bases between them. The CDR3 consists of 15 residues. Per the germline V gene, CDR1 is MNHEY and CDR2 is SMNVEV (reference sequence). The CDR3 reads CASSLTHLNTGELFF. The CDR3 DNA sequence: TGTGCCAGCAGTTTAACACATTTGAACACCGGGGAGCTGTTTTTT.

V is TRBV2 and J is TRBJ2-5; 10 bases agree with TRBD2. CDR1 is SNHLY, CDR2 FYNNEI, per germline. Trimming removed 4 bases from V and 11 bases from J; junction bases left unmatched: 13. CDR3 size: 15 residues. DNA for the CDR3: TGTGCCAGCAGTGTTGGACTAGCGGTCTACAGTGAGCAGTACTTC. Its protein product is CASSVGLAVYSEQYF. Complete variable domain (other parts from reference TRBV2 and TRBJ2-5): EPEVTQTPSHQVTQMGQEVILRCVPISNHLYFYWYRQILGQKVEFLVSFYNNEISEKSEIFDDQFSVERPDGSNFTLKIRSTKLEDSAMYFCASSVGLAVYSEQYFGPGTRLLVL.

This clonotype was seen a handful of times. The rearrangement links TRBV20-1 to TRBJ1-4; TRBD1 is a possible D gene (5 bases). V lost 3 bases and J lost 6, with 14 bases in between. The germline gives CDR1 DFQATT, CDR2 SNEGSKA (reference sequence). This CDR3 comprises 14 residues. In DNA, the CDR3 is TGCAGTGCTAGGCGGGGCGCCCCCCATGAAAAACTGTTTTTT. As protein: CSARRGAPHEKLFF.

This clonotype was observed a handful of times. The chain links TRBV5-1 to TRBJ2-7; D remains ambiguous. The J call may be mistaken, given a closer DNA end match to TRBJ2-5. Germline V gives CDR1 SGHRS, CDR2 YFSETQ. The CDR3 is 15 residues long. The CDR3 nucleotides are TGCGCCAGCAGCTTGGTTCAGAGCGAAGGGGAGACCCAGTACTTC. Amino acids: CASSLVQSEGETQYF.

This rearrangement joins TRBV29-1 to TRBJ2-7; the D gene is possibly TRBD2 (7 bases). The DNA end is more similar to TRBJ2-5, so the J call may be wrong. The CDR3 spans 19 residues. In germline, CDR1 is SQVTM, CDR2 ANQGSEA. In DNA, the CDR3 is TGCAGCGTTGAAAAGGGGGGTGGATTTAGCGGGTTTATTCAAGAGACCCAGTACTTC. Translation gives CSVEKGGGFSGFIQETQYF.

V usage is TRBV20-1 and J usage is TRBJ1-5; no clear D gene. This CDR3 contains 14 residues. Germline assignment: CDR1 DFQATT and CDR2 SNEGSKA (reference sequence). V was trimmed by 3 bases and J by 4 bases, leaving 13 bases between them. The CDR3 nucleotides read TGCAGTGCTAGGTCCGCGATAGTAAATCAGCCCCAGCATTTT. Translated, it gives CSARSAIVNQPQHF.

V usage is TRBV11-2 and J usage is TRBJ2-3, with D possibly TRBD2 on 6 matching bases. Germline V gene sequence: CDR1 SGHAT, CDR2 FQNNGV. CDR3 length: 15 amino acids. Trimming left V 4 bases short and J 5 bases short, with 16 bases between. The CDR3 region has the DNA TGTGCCAGCAGCTCGAAACGGGGGAGAGTAGATACGCAGTATTTT. Translation gives CASSSKRGRVDTQYF. The entire variable domain, with the rest obtained from reference TRBV11-2 and TRBJ2-3, is as follows: EAGVAQSPRYKIIEKRQSVAFWCNPISGHATLYWYQQILGQGPKLLIQFQNNGVVDDSQLPKDRFSAERLKGVDSTLKIQPAKLEDSAVYLCASSSKRGRVDTQYFGPGTRLTVL.

This clonotype was seen more than once but under ten times. The rearrangement uses TRBV27 and TRBJ1-5; D remains unclear. Germline V gene lookup returns CDR1 MNHEY and CDR2 SMNVEV (reference sequence). The CDR3 runs 16 residues. The ends were cut back, 3 bases at V and 4 bases at J, with 16 bases in the middle. CDR3 sequence (DNA): TGTGCCAGCAGTTTGAATGCCCTCCCGCGGAATCAGCCCCAGCATTTT. Its protein product is CASSLNALPRNQPQHF.

This clonotype was picked up a small number of times. The chain combines TRBV6-5 with TRBJ1-6, with D possibly being TRBD1 (6 bases). This CDR3 spans 14 amino acids. V was shortened by 6 bases and J by 6 bases, with 12 bases between the two germline ends. Germline-derived CDR1 and CDR2 are MNHEY and SVGAGI. The CDR3 reads CASRVGASNSPLHF. CDR3 nucleotide sequence: TGTGCCAGCAGGGTGGGGGCATCTAATTCACCCCTCCACTTT.

The chain recombines TRBV7-3 with TRBJ2-6; D possibly corresponds to TRBD1 (5 bases). Per the germline V gene, CDR1 is SGHTA and CDR2 is FQGTGA. This CDR3 has 15 amino acids. V dropped 6 bases and J dropped 4 bases, with 13 bases sitting between them. The CDR3 nucleotides are TGTGCCAGCAGGTCCAGGGTGTCCGGGGCCAACGTCCTGACTTTC. It translates to CASRSRVSGANVLTF. Based on the CDR3 plus reference TRBV7-3 and TRBJ2-6, the full variable domain is GAGVSQTPSNKVTEKGKYVELRCDPISGHTALYWYRQSLGQGPEFLIYFQGTGAADDSGLPNDRFFAVRPEGSVSTLKIQRTERGDSAVYLCASRSRVSGANVLTFGAGSRLTVL.

The V gene is TRBV5-4, the J gene TRBJ2-4; unclear D gene. From germline, CDR1 is SGHNT and CDR2 YYREEE (reference sequence). The CDR3 extends over 15 amino acids. The V gene lost 3 bases and the J gene lost 1 base, with 11 bases spanning the gap. The DNA for the CDR3 is TGTGCCAGCAGCTCACGGACGAGGGCCAAAAACATTCAGTACTTC. Translating gives CASSSRTRAKNIQYF.